This T cell receptor beta chain was recorded in a study of blood T cell repertoires in COVID-19. Study at large: Italy, Spain and the United States were the sources of the convalescent and acute COVID-19 samples.

Authors' methods: Estimates of nucleated cell counts were drawn from the amplification of reference gene primers. The protocol was immunoSEQ multiplex PCR, while the TCRdb copy is restricted to in-frame clones and leaves out a portion. For V, J and clone size, that table is used; D and trimming come from the DNA. The top ten clones hold around 2% of a sample with roughly 120,000 clones, 83% of them seen once. The CDR3 runs to 15 residues. Per germline, CDR1 SNHLY and CDR2 FYNNEI. V lost 4 bases to trimming and J lost 3 bases; unmatched junction nucleotides: 6. This clone has only one observation. This chain connects TRBV2 to TRBJ2-4; the match to TRBD2 covers 7 bases. Sequenced sample: peripheral blood. This sequence originates from a man aged 30 to 39 with acute or convalescent COVID-19. CDR3 sequence (DNA): TGTGCCAGCAGTGTACGGGGGGATGGCAAAAACATTCAGTACTTC. It translates to CASSVRGDGKNIQYF. Supplemented by reference TRBV2 and TRBJ2-4, the full variable domain reads EPEVTQTPSHQVTQMGQEVILRCVPISNHLYFYWYRQILGQKVEFLVSFYNNEISEKSEIFDDQFSVERPDGSNFTLKIRSTKLEDSAMYFCASSVRGDGKNIQYFGAGTRLSVL.